The 26 T cell receptor beta chains below were found in one sample sequenced in a study of T cell responses to AZD1222 COVID-19 vaccine. Using immunoSEQ multiplex PCR, the repertoire was profiled, and TCRdb retains in-frame clones only, with some absent. The data hold 140,000 or so clones, with roughly 92% observed a single time. The material was peripheral blood, obtained on day 0 of AZD1222 vaccination. These receptors were collected from an adult in good health.

This chain connects TRBV29-1 to TRBJ2-2; 8 nucleotides align to TRBD2. The CDR3 loop spans 13 amino acids. V was pared by 5 bases and J by 6 bases, with 5 bases of the junction left unmatched. Germline V gives CDR1 SQVTM, CDR2 ANQGSEA. CDR3 coding DNA: TGCAGCGTTTTAGCGGGAAGGGCCGGGGAGCTGTTTTTT. It is translated as CSVLAGRAGELFF.

The chain uses TRBV5-1 and TRBJ2-5, with D unresolved. V dropped 0 bases and J dropped 7 bases, with 13 bases sitting between them. The CDR3 extends over 14 amino acids. Germline V gene data show CDR1 as SGHRS and CDR2 as YFSETQ. The CDR3 region is CASSLDSSGRTQYF. In DNA, the CDR3 is TGCGCCAGCAGCTTGGACAGTTCGGGCAGGACCCAGTACTTC. The full variable domain, completed using reference TRBV5-1 and TRBJ2-5, is KAGVTQTPRYLIKTRGQQVTLSCSPISGHRSVSWYQQTPGQGLQFLFEYFSETQRNKGNFPGRFSGRQFSNSRSEMNVSTLELGDSALYLCASSLDSSGRTQYFGPGTRLLVL.

The chain couples TRBV27 to TRBJ2-3; D is unclear. The CDR3 is 13 amino acids. Germline-derived CDR1 and CDR2 are MNHEY and SMNVEV (reference sequence). V lost 3 bases, J lost 6 bases, and 10 bases lay in between. The chain's CDR3 is CASSFAHRDTQYF. The CDR3 region has the DNA TGTGCCAGCAGTTTCGCCCATAGGGATACGCAGTATTTT.

This chain connects TRBV20-1 to TRBJ2-1, with D possibly being TRBD2 (6 bases). V lost 8 bases, J lost 15 bases, and 17 bases lay in between. In germline, CDR1 is DFQATT, CDR2 SNEGSKA (reference sequence). This CDR3 is 10 amino acids long. In DNA, the CDR3 is TGCAGTTCAATGGGGGGTGCTCTGTTCTTC. Its translation: CSSMGGALFF.

The rearrangement links TRBV2 to TRBJ2-5; D is undetermined. Germline assignment: CDR1 SNHLY and CDR2 FYNNEI. This CDR3 has 12 amino acids. With 9 bases removed from V and 4 bases from J, the gap between germline ends came to 12 bases. CDR3 nucleotides: TGTGCCAGTGCTACAGAGAGAGAGACCCAGTACTTC. It specifies CASATERETQYF.

The chain employs TRBV5-1 and TRBJ1-2; D remains unclear. The germline gives CDR1 SGHRS, CDR2 YFSETQ. V gave up 0 bases and J gave up 2 bases, with 8 bases separating them. The CDR3 spans 14 residues. CDR3 sequence: CASSLAGQNYGYTF. CDR3 DNA: TGCGCCAGCAGCTTGGCCGGGCAGAACTATGGCTACACCTTC. Full variable domain (missing parts from reference TRBV5-1 and TRBJ1-2): KAGVTQTPRYLIKTRGQQVTLSCSPISGHRSVSWYQQTPGQGLQFLFEYFSETQRNKGNFPGRFSGRQFSNSRSEMNVSTLELGDSALYLCASSLAGQNYGYTFGSGTRLTVV.

This chain connects TRBV5-6 to TRBJ2-3; no clear D gene. Germline CDR1 reads SGHDT; CDR2 reads YYEEEE. CDR3 length: 14 residues. With 4 bases removed from V and 2 bases from J, the gap between germline ends came to 11 bases. The CDR3 DNA sequence: TGTGCCAGCAGCCGACCGACTGTCACAGATACGCAGTATTTT. Its protein product is CASSRPTVTDTQYF.

The chain joins TRBV7-9 to TRBJ2-3; 14 nucleotides align to TRBD2. Per germline, CDR1 SEHNR and CDR2 FQNEAQ (reference sequence). V lost 3 bases, J lost 4 bases, and 3 bases stayed unmatched. The CDR3 has 16 residues. The CDR3 DNA is TGTGCCAGCAGCTTGGGACTAGCGGGAGAGGCAGATACGCAGTATTTT. Translation: CASSLGLAGEADTQYF.

The V and J genes are TRBV5-4 and TRBJ1-5; D ambiguous. The CDR3 totals 13 residues. CDR1 SGHNT and CDR2 YYREEE come from the germline V gene (reference sequence). V was pared by 0 bases and J by 10 bases, with 11 bases between. The chain's CDR3 is CASSLDRGEPQHF. For the CDR3, the DNA is TGTGCCAGCAGCTTGGATCGGGGTGAACCCCAGCATTTT.

The chain couples TRBV5-1 to TRBJ2-3, with D perhaps matching TRBD2 (6 bases). Trimming shortened V by 3 bases and J by 1 base, and 15 bases separated the two germline ends. This CDR3 contains 16 residues. CDR1 is SGHRS and CDR2 is YFSETQ in the germline V gene. CDR3 sequence reads: CASSWGTLLGTDTQYF. CDR3 bases: TGCGCCAGCAGCTGGGGGACTCTCCTAGGCACAGATACGCAGTATTTT.

Points on this clone: A read error may account for a junction end that differs from germline. Other DNA sequences in this sample translate to the same CDR3. The V call is TRBV28, the J call TRBJ2-7, with 11 bases matching TRBD2. Per the germline V gene, CDR1 is MDHEN and CDR2 is SYDVKM. The CDR3 consists of 17 residues. CDR3 sequence: CASSLIASGRPSYEQYF. As DNA, the CDR3 is TGTGCCAGCAGTTTGATTGCTAGCGGGAGGCCATCTTACGAGCAGTATTTC.

The gene calls are TRBV10-3 and TRBJ1-4, with D possibly being TRBD1 (5 bases). The CDR3 covers 15 residues. Germline CDR1 reads ENHRY; CDR2 reads SYGVKD. The V and J ends lost 10 bases and 0 bases respectively, with 15 bases between them. The CDR3, as DNA: TGTGCCACCGCCGCCCAAGGGGCAACTAATGAAAAACTGTTTTTT. As protein: CATAAQGATNEKLFF.

This clone was detected only once. This chain connects TRBV7-9 to TRBJ1-6; TRBD1 is a possible D gene (5 bases). The CDR3 has 15 amino acids. Germline assignment: CDR1 SEHNR and CDR2 FQNEAQ (reference sequence). V was clipped by 0 bases and J by 8 bases, with 11 bases between them. CDR3 sequence (DNA): TGTGCCAGCAGCTTAGCTGGGGGAGGGGATTCACCCCTCCACTTT. Translation: CASSLAGGGDSPLHF.

In the case of this clone: One junction end does not reproduce the germline sequence, and a read error may be involved. CDR3 protein: CASSDPTSSNNEQFF. CDR3 DNA sequence: TGTGCCAGCAGTGACCCGACTAGCTCCAACAATGAGCAGTTCTTC. This chain links TRBV6-4 with TRBJ2-1; 7 bases agree with TRBD2. The CDR3 has 15 residues. Germline CDR1 reads MRHNA; CDR2 reads SNTAGT.

This chain joins TRBV6-2 or TRBV6-3 and TRBJ2-2; D ambiguous. Deletions cut 4 bases from V and 7 bases from J, with 10 bases between. CDR1 is MNHEY and CDR2 is SVGEGT in the germline V gene. CDR3 size: 13 residues. CDR3 residues: CASSSGESGELFF. CDR3 coding DNA: TGTGCCAGCAGTTCCGGAGAGAGCGGGGAGCTGTTTTTT.

The chain is built from TRBV2 and TRBJ2-2, with 11 bases that match TRBD2. The CDR3 runs 16 residues. CDR1 and CDR2 (germline): SNHLY, FYNNEI. V lost 7 bases, J lost 3 bases, and 7 bases stayed unmatched. CDR3: CASIPLAGGDTGELFF. The DNA of the CDR3 is TGTGCCAGCATACCATTAGCGGGAGGGGACACCGGGGAGCTGTTTTTT.

The chain is built from TRBV2 and TRBJ2-7; a possible D gene is TRBD1 (5 bases). The CDR3 is 14 amino acids. Trimming removed 8 bases from V and 2 bases from J, with 16 bases in between. Germline V gene lookup returns CDR1 SNHLY and CDR2 FYNNEI. The CDR3 is CASYRTLRTYEQYF. DNA for the CDR3: TGTGCCAGCTACCGGACACTACGAACCTACGAGCAGTACTTC.

V gene TRBV25-1 combines with J gene TRBJ2-2, with D possibly being TRBD2 (5 bases). This CDR3 has 15 amino acids. CDR1 and CDR2 (germline): MGHDK, SYGVNS. Deletions cut 3 bases from V and 0 bases from J, with 8 bases between. This CDR3 reads CASSDSVANTGELFF. CDR3 nucleotide sequence: TGTGCCAGCAGTGATAGCGTCGCGAACACCGGGGAGCTGTTTTTT.

V and J are TRBV7-9 and TRBJ1-2; 8 bases match TRBD1. This CDR3 contains 15 residues. Trimming took 5 bases from V and 3 from J; bases not matched to a gene: 8. Germline CDR1 is SEHNR and CDR2 is FQNEAQ (reference sequence). The CDR3 reads CASSPSTGAHYGYTF. The CDR3, as DNA: TGTGCCAGCAGCCCGTCGACAGGGGCCCACTATGGCTACACCTTC.

V is TRBV9 and J is TRBJ1-5; 7 bases line up with TRBD1. Trimming cost V 5 bases and J 0 bases; bases outside gene matches: 11. Germline CDR1 and CDR2: SGDLS and YYNGEE. The CDR3 sequence is 17 residues long. Here the CDR3 DNA reads TGTGCCAGCAGTTTTCGGACAGGACCTTATAGCAATCAGCCCCAGCATTTT. Encoded protein: CASSFRTGPYSNQPQHF.

The chain recombines TRBV27 with TRBJ1-1; D uncertain. Trimming cost V 8 bases and J 3 bases, with 13 bases left between them. This CDR3 spans 13 amino acids. CDR1 is MNHEY, CDR2 SMNVEV, per germline (reference sequence). The CDR3 is CASALVRDTEAFF. Here the CDR3 DNA reads TGTGCCAGCGCACTCGTTCGGGACACTGAAGCTTTCTTT.

The gene calls are TRBV7-8 and TRBJ2-7, with D uncertain. V dropped 5 bases and J dropped 3 bases, with 8 bases sitting between them. Germline CDR1 reads SGHVS; CDR2 reads FQNEAQ. This CDR3 has 12 residues. The CDR3 DNA reads TGTGCCAGCAGCCGACAAGACTACGAGCAGTACTTC. Protein sequence: CASSRQDYEQYF.

The J gene is TRBJ2-2, the V gene TRBV24-1; 9 bases are shared with TRBD1. J lost 4 bases, V lost 4 bases, and 3 bases had no gene match. The CDR3 spans 15 residues. From germline, CDR1 is KGHDR and CDR2 SFDVKD. This CDR3 is CATSEGDRVTGELFF. In nucleotides, the CDR3 is TGTGCCACCAGTGAGGGGGACAGGGTCACCGGGGAGCTGTTTTTT.

This sequence joins TRBV5-6 and TRBJ2-1, with TRBD2 matching 14 bases. J lost 8 bases, V lost 0 bases, and 4 bases had no gene match. CDR3 length: 16 residues. Germline loops: CDR1 SGHDT, CDR2 YYEEEE. In DNA form, the CDR3 reads TGTGCCAGCAGCTTGGGGGGACTAGCGGGAGTCGATGAGCAGTTCTTC. Its translation is CASSLGGLAGVDEQFF. The full variable domain, its missing parts supplied by reference TRBV5-6 and TRBJ2-1, is DAGVTQSPTHLIKTRGQQVTLRCSPKSGHDTVSWYQQALGQGPQFIFQYYEEEERQRGNFPDRFSGHQFPNYSSELNVNALLLGDSALYLCASSLGGLAGVDEQFFGPGTRLTVL.

The V call is TRBV28, the J call TRBJ1-5; no firm D call. Germline V CDR1 and CDR2: MDHEN, SYDVKM. V gave up 6 bases and J gave up 2 bases, with 11 bases separating them. CDR3 length equals 14 residues. The DNA for the CDR3 is TGTGCCAGCAGCCCGGGAGCGGGCAATCAGCCCCAGCATTTT. Its protein is CASSPGAGNQPQHF.

The J gene is TRBJ1-1, the V gene TRBV11-2; D uncertain. The germline gives CDR1 SGHAT, CDR2 FQNNGV. The CDR3 is made up of 14 amino acids. V dropped 2 bases and J dropped 2 bases, with 9 bases sitting between them. The CDR3 nucleotides are TGTGCCAGCAGCTTATGGGCCCAAAACACTGAAGCTTTCTTT. It codes for CASSLWAQNTEAFF.